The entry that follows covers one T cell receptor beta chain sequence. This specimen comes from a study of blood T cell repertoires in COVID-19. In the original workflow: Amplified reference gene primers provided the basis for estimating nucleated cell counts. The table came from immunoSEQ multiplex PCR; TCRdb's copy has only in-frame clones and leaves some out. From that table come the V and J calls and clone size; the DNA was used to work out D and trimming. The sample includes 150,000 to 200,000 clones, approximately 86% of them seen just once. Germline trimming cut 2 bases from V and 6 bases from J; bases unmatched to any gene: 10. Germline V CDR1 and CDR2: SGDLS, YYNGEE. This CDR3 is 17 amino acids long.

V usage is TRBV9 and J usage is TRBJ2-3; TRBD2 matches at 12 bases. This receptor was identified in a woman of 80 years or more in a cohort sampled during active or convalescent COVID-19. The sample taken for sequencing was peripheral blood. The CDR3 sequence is CASSVPSGGAVVDTQYF. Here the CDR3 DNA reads TGTGCCAGCAGCGTTCCTAGCGGGGGGGCAGTGGTGGATACGCAGTATTTT.